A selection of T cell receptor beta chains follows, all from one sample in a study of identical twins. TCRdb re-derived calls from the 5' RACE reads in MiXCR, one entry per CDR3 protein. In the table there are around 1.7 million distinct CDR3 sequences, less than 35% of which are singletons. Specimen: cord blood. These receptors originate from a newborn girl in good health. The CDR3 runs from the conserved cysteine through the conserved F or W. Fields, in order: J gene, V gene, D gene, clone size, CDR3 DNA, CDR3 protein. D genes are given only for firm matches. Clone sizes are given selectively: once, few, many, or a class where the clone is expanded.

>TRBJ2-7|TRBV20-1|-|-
TGCAGTGTAAGGGCGGCGACCTACGAGCAGTACTTC
CSVRAATYEQYF
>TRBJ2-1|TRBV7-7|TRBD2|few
TGTGCTAGCAGCCGCCGACTAGCGGGTAGGAATGAGCAGTTCTTC
CASSRRLAGRNEQFF
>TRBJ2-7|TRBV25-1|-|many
TGTGCCAGCAGCCCCTCGGACGGATATCCCTACGAGCAGTACTTC
CASSPSDGYPYEQYF
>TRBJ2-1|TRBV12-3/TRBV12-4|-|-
TGTGCCAGCAGTTTTGCATCACTAGAAGCCAATGAGCAGTTCTTC
CASSFASLEANEQFF
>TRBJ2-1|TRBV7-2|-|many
TGTGCCAGCAGCTTAGTTTCGGTCTCCTACAATGAGCAGTTCTTC
CASSLVSVSYNEQFF
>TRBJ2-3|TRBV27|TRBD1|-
TGTGCCAGCAGTTTAGTACAGGGGCAGAGAGATACGCAGTATTTT
CASSLVQGQRDTQYF
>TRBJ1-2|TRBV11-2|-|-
TGTGCCAGCAGCCCTAACAGTCAAGTCTATGGCTACACCTTC
CASSPNSQVYGYTF
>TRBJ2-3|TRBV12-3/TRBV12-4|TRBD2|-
TGTGCCAGCAGTTTAATCCGAGGACTAGGATCGTCAGATACGCAGTATTTT
CASSLIRGLGSSDTQYF
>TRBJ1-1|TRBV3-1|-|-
TGTGCCAGCAGCCAAGATACCCCGGTGGGCACTGAAGCTTTCTTT
CASSQDTPVGTEAFF
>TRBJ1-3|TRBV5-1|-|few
TGCGCCAGCAGCTTGGACAGGTTCTCTGGAAACACCATATATTTT
CASSLDRFSGNTIYF
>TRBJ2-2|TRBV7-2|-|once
TGTGCCAGCAGCTCCCGGGACACTTTCACCGGGGAGCTGTTTTTT
CASSSRDTFTGELFF
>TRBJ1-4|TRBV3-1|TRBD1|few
TGTGCCAGCAGCCTATTATCGGGACAGGGTATTAATGAAAAACTGTTTTTT
CASSLLSGQGINEKLFF
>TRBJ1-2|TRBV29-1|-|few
TGCAGCGTGTCGAAGGGGGTTAACTATGGCTACACCTTC
CSVSKGVNYGYTF
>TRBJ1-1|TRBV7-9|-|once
TGTGCCAGCAGCTCGAAAAGACAGGCGGCGAACACTGAAGCTTTCTTT
CASSSKRQAANTEAFF
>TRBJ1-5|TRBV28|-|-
TGTGCCAGCAGTTTGAACGGCTTTGGTCAGCCCCAGCATTTT
CASSLNGFGQPQHF
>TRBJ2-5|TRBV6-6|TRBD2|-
TGTGCCAGCAGATACTCATCCCGGGGAGGGGAGACCCAGTACTTC
CASRYSSRGGETQYF
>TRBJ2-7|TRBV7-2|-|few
TGTGCCAGCAGCTTGTCTCGGGGAGGGGGGTACGAGCAGTACTTC
CASSLSRGGGYEQYF
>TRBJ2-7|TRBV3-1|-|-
TGTGCCAGCAGCCAAGGCCCAGCGGACAACTACGAGCAGTACTTC
CASSQGPADNYEQYF
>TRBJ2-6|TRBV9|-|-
TGTGCCAGCAGCGTAGGAGGAGTAGGGGCCAACGTCCTGACTTTC
CASSVGGVGANVLTF
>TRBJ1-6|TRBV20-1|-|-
TGCAGTGCTAGAGGCCCGGGGATAAGCTCCTATAATTCACCCCTCCACTTT
CSARGPGISSYNSPLHF
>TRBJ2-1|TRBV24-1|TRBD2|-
TGTGCCACCAGTGGTAGCGGGGGTAGAAATGAGCAGTTCTTC
CATSGSGGRNEQFF
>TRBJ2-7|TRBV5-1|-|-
TGCGCCAGCAGCTTGGTTGGGCTTCGGTTCCCCTACGAGCAGTACTTC
CASSLVGLRFPYEQYF
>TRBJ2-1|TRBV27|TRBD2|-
TGTGCCAGCAAGCGGGAGTGGGACAATGAGCAGTTCTTC
CASKREWDNEQFF
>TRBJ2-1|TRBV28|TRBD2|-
TGTGCCAGCAGTTTAGGGTTCAGGCGACTAGCGGGACCCAATGAGCAGTTCTTC
CASSLGFRRLAGPNEQFF
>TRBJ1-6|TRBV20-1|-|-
TGCAGCTCCCGCTCACCCCCCCACTTT
CSSRSPPHF
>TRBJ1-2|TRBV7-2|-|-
TGTGCCGGCAGCTTAGAACCAGTGGGCCTTAACTATGGCTACACCTTC
CAGSLEPVGLNYGYTF
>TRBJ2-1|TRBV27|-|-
TGTGCCAGCAGCCCGGGGGAGGAGCAGTTCTTC
CASSPGEEQFF
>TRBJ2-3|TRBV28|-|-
TGTGCCAGCAGTCCCCCGGGACCATTACAAGATACGCAGTATTTT
CASSPPGPLQDTQYF
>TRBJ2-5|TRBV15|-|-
TGTGCCACCAGCAGGCTAGGGACGAAAATAGAGACCCAGTACTTC
CATSRLGTKIETQYF
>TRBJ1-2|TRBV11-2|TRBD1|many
TGTGCCAGCAGCCCGGGACAGCAAGCGCGCTACACCTTC
CASSPGQQARYTF
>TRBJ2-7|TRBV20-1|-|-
TGCAGTGCTAGAGTTCTGGCAAAGGAGCAGTACTTC
CSARVLAKEQYF
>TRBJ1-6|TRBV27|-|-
TGTGCCAGCAGTTGGGACGTCAAAATGAATTCACCCCTCCACTTT
CASSWDVKMNSPLHF
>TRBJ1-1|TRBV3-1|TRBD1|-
TGTGCCAGCAGCCACCCGACAGGGATCGACACTGAAGCTTTCTTT
CASSHPTGIDTEAFF
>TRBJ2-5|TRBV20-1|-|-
TGCAGTGCTAGCCGAACGGGATCTGGGTTTCGGAGGTACTTC
CSASRTGSGFRRYF
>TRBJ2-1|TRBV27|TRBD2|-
TGTGCCAGCAGTACCCCTGGGGCGGGAGAAGGTGAGCAGTTCTTC
CASSTPGAGEGEQFF
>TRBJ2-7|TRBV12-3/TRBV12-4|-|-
TGTGCCAGCAGTTTCGGGGGGCGGCTTGAGCAGTACTTC
CASSFGGRLEQYF
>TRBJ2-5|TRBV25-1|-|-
TGTGCCAGCTCCCGTTCGGGCTTTGTGGAGACCCAGTACTTC
CASSRSGFVETQYF
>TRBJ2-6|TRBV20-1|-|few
TGCAGTGCCGAGGGTCACTCTGGGGCCAACGTCCTGACTTTC
CSAEGHSGANVLTF
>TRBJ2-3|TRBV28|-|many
TGTGCCAGCAGTTTCGCGCTGGGAGATACGCAGTATTTT
CASSFALGDTQYF
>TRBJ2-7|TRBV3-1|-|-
TGTGCCAGCAGCCAAGATACCTGGGGCACGACCTACGAGCAGTACTTC
CASSQDTWGTTYEQYF
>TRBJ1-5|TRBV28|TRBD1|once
TGTGCCAGCAGTCTTAGATCCCTCAGACAGGGGCAAGGCAATCAGCCCCAGCATTTT
CASSLRSLRQGQGNQPQHF
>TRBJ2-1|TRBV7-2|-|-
TGTGCCAGCAGAGATGGGGGATACAATGAGCAGTTCTTC
CASRDGGYNEQFF
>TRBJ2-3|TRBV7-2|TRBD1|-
TGTGCCAGCAGCTTAGTTAGAGGGGGCTTCACAGATACGCAGTATTTT
CASSLVRGGFTDTQYF
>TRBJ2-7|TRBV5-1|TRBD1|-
TGCGCCAGCAGCGGGGGACAGGGGGCCGACGAGCAGTACTTC
CASSGGQGADEQYF
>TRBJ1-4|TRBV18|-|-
TGTGCCAGCTCCGAAGGGCTTGCAGCTAATGAAAAACTGTTTTTT
CASSEGLAANEKLFF